This passage covers 32 T cell receptor beta chains from one sample sequenced in a study of T cell responses to AZD1222 COVID-19 vaccine. Using immunoSEQ multiplex PCR, the repertoire was profiled, and TCRdb retains in-frame clones only, with some absent. Here the sample spans roughly 140,000 clones, around 90% being singletons. The sample here was peripheral blood, taken 28 days after the second AZD1222 dose. Receptors originate from an adult who received the AZD1222 COVID-19 vaccine.

The chain combines TRBV2 with TRBJ1-2, with D possibly being TRBD1 (6 bases). CDR3 length: 15 amino acids. Germline lookup yields CDR1 SNHLY and CDR2 FYNNEI. Trimming shortened V by 8 bases and J by 8 bases, and 24 bases separated the two germline ends. The CDR3 reads CASSGTMITPNGYTF. The CDR3 DNA sequence: TGTGCCAGCTCAGGGACAATGATAACCCCTAACGGCTACACCTTC.

V is TRBV6-5 and J is TRBJ1-3; 7 bases fit TRBD1. With V trimmed by 5 bases and J by 0 bases, 4 bases remained unmatched. CDR3 length: 15 amino acids. Looked up from germline, CDR1 is MNHEY and CDR2 is SVGAGI. The CDR3 spells CASSTDRASGNTIYF. DNA for the CDR3: TGTGCCAGCAGTACCGACAGGGCCTCTGGAAACACCATATATTTT.

This chain connects TRBV19 to TRBJ2-1; 8 bases are shared with TRBD1. V lost 4 bases and J lost 1; bases outside the gene matches: 6. The germline gives CDR1 LNHDA, CDR2 SQIVND (reference sequence). The length of the CDR3 is 16 residues. The CDR3: CASSKSYRGSYNEQFF. In DNA, the CDR3 is TGTGCCAGTAGTAAGAGTTACAGGGGGTCCTACAATGAGCAGTTCTTC.

The chain couples TRBV19 to TRBJ1-1; 7 nucleotides line up with TRBD1. V shed 1 base, J shed 0 bases, and the junction held 8 bases outside the gene matches. The length of the CDR3 is 17 residues. The germline gives CDR1 LNHDA, CDR2 SQIVND (reference sequence). The CDR3 is CASSIGRSGTVNTEAFF. In nucleotides, the CDR3 is TGTGCCAGTAGTATAGGAAGGTCCGGGACAGTGAACACTGAAGCTTTCTTT.

V and J are TRBV7-9 and TRBJ1-1; D remains unclear. The CDR3 is 13 amino acids. Trimming shortened V by 4 bases and J by 0 bases, and 6 bases separated the two germline ends. Germline V gene data show CDR1 as SEHNR and CDR2 as FQNEAQ (reference sequence). In DNA form, the CDR3 reads TGTGCCAGCAGCTCCACAGTGAACACTGAAGCTTTCTTT. Its translation: CASSSTVNTEAFF. Drawing the rest from reference TRBV7-9 and TRBJ1-1, the complete variable domain is DTGVSQNPRHKITKRGQNVTFRCDPISEHNRLYWYRQTLGQGPEFLTYFQNEAQLEKSRLLSDRFSAERPKGSFSTLEIQRTEQGDSAMYLCASSSTVNTEAFFGQGTRLTVV.

J is TRBJ1-6 and V is TRBV27; D may be TRBD1 (5 bases). There are 16 residues in the CDR3. Germline CDR1 is MNHEY and CDR2 is SMNVEV (reference sequence). V gave up 2 bases and J gave up 10 bases, with 18 bases separating them. CDR3: CASSLRGGDLGSPLHF. The CDR3 DNA follows: TGTGCCAGCAGTTTACGGGGAGGGGACCTCGGATCACCCCTCCACTTT.

This chain uses TRBV6-5 with TRBJ1-1, with D maybe TRBD1 (5 bases). Trimming took off 11 bases at V and 1 base at J, with 14 bases between the two ends. CDR3 size: 13 residues. In germline, CDR1 is MNHEY, CDR2 SVGAGI. CDR3 loop: CACQMTENTEAFF. Written as DNA, the CDR3 is TGTGCCTGTCAGATGACAGAGAACACTGAAGCTTTCTTT.

In this sample, this clone turned up once. V and J are TRBV6-1 and TRBJ2-3, with D tentatively TRBD2 (5 bases). CDR1 is MNHNS, CDR2 SASEGT, per germline. The CDR3 length is 12 residues. Trimming shortened V by 1 base and J by 9 bases, and 8 bases separated the two germline ends. CDR3 DNA: TGTGCCAGCAGTGAAGGAGGGCGGACGCAGTATTTT. This sequence encodes CASSEGGRTQYF.

J is TRBJ2-7 and V is TRBV7-2; D not resolved. V lost 2 bases and J 7 bases, leaving 15 bases between the germline ends. The germline V gene has CDR1 SGHTA and CDR2 FQGNSA. The CDR3 contains 14 residues. The CDR3 DNA sequence: TGTGCCAGCAGCTTAATTAGGTCGAGTGGAGAGCAGTACTTC. It yields the protein CASSLIRSSGEQYF.

The genes are TRBV12-5 and TRBJ1-2; 7 nucleotides agree with TRBD1. The V gene's germline CDR1 is LGHNT and CDR2 FRNRAP. The CDR3 totals 13 residues. Unmatched junction bases numbered 0, after V lost 1 base and J lost 4 bases. CDR3 sequence reads: CASGLAGGYGYTF. As DNA, the CDR3 is TGTGCTAGTGGTTTGGCAGGGGGCTATGGCTACACCTTC.

The CDR3 DNA follows: TGTGCCACCAGAGCGGGTCCCAATCAGCCCCAGCATTTT. It translates to CATRAGPNQPQHF. The J gene is TRBJ1-5, the V gene TRBV15; D ambiguous. Trimming removed 6 bases at V and 3 bases at J, with 9 bases between. The germline CDR1 and CDR2 sequences are LNHNV and YYDKDF (reference sequence). CDR3 length equals 13 residues.

J is TRBJ1-1 and V is TRBV10-2; unclear D gene. CDR1 is WSHSY and CDR2 is SAAADI in the germline V gene. Trimming removed 0 bases at V and 4 bases at J, with 6 bases between. CDR3 length equals 13 residues. CDR3 protein: CASSESGITEAFF. CDR3 sequence (DNA): TGCGCCAGCAGTGAGTCGGGGATCACTGAAGCTTTCTTT.

The CDR3 reads CASSILDREGSPLHF. For the CDR3, the DNA is TGTGCCAGTAGTATTTTAGACAGGGAAGGATCACCCCTCCACTTT. The chain joins TRBV19 to TRBJ1-6; TRBD1 matches at 7 bases. The CDR3 consists of 15 residues. V dropped 3 bases and J dropped 10; count of bases not matched to a gene: 9. Germline assignment: CDR1 LNHDA and CDR2 SQIVND (reference sequence).

The J gene is TRBJ1-1, the V gene TRBV24-1, with D possibly TRBD1 on 5 matching bases. This CDR3 comprises 14 residues. V dropped 5 bases and J dropped 0 bases, with 9 bases sitting between them. Germline CDR1 is KGHDR and CDR2 is SFDVKD. The CDR3 DNA follows: TGTGCCACCAGTGTTGGGGGGTTGAACACTGAAGCTTTCTTT. Its translation is CATSVGGLNTEAFF.

This clone appeared once. CDR3 in DNA: TGTGCCAGCAGTTTGAGGGGCGATGGCTACACCTTC. Translating it yields CASSLRGDGYTF. The rearrangement joins TRBV27 to TRBJ1-2, with D perhaps matching TRBD1 (5 bases). Trimming removed 3 bases at V and 6 bases at J, with 8 bases between. The CDR3 totals 12 residues. CDR1 is MNHEY, CDR2 SMNVEV, per germline (reference sequence).

The genes are TRBV7-6 and TRBJ2-3; D is possibly TRBD2 (6 bases). Germline loops: CDR1 SGHVS, CDR2 FNYEAQ. Trimming left V 2 bases short and J 3 bases short, with 21 bases between. CDR3 length: 18 residues. The CDR3 DNA reads TGTGCCAGCAGCTTAAACCCCCGGGCGGGATCGGGAACAGATACGCAGTATTTT. Protein product: CASSLNPRAGSGTDTQYF.

The V call is TRBV7-2, the J call TRBJ1-2, with unresolved D. Germline V gene sequence: CDR1 SGHTA, CDR2 FQGNSA. The CDR3 runs to 15 residues. V lost 5 bases and J lost 1, with 14 bases in between. The DNA for the CDR3 is TGTGCCAGCAGCCCCGAGACGGGCGGTAACTATGGCTACACCTTC. Encoded protein: CASSPETGGNYGYTF.

The V call is TRBV2, the J call TRBJ1-1, with TRBD1 matching over 9 bases. Unmatched junction bases numbered 8, after V lost 8 bases and J lost 1 base. The CDR3 runs 15 residues. From germline, CDR1 is SNHLY and CDR2 FYNNEI. DNA of the CDR3: TGTGCCAGCTCTCCACACAGGGGGCCGAACACTGAAGCTTTCTTT. It specifies CASSPHRGPNTEAFF.

This chain joins TRBV10-1 and TRBJ1-1, with no clear D. CDR1 WNHNN and CDR2 SYGVQD come from the germline V gene (reference sequence). The CDR3 is 13 amino acids. The germline V and J ends were trimmed by 0 bases and 5 bases, with 7 bases remaining between them. The CDR3 DNA sequence: TGCGCCAGCAGTGAGTCGATTGTGACTGAAGCTTTCTTT. It translates to CASSESIVTEAFF.

This chain uses TRBV30 with TRBJ2-7; D is unclear. This CDR3 has 13 residues. CDR1 GTSNPN and CDR2 SVGIG come from the germline V gene (reference sequence). V was pared by 0 bases and J by 2 bases, with 8 bases between. This chain's CDR3 is CAWSVGRAYEQYF. Here the CDR3 DNA reads TGTGCCTGGAGTGTGGGTAGGGCCTACGAGCAGTACTTC.

The rearrangement joins TRBV10-3 to TRBJ1-4; D is ambiguous. Germline V CDR1 and CDR2: ENHRY, SYGVKD. The CDR3 consists of 15 residues. Trimming removed 0 bases at V and 4 bases at J, with 9 bases between. The CDR3 here is CAISESNWDNEKLFF. In nucleotides, the CDR3 is TGTGCCATCAGTGAGTCGAACTGGGATAATGAAAAACTGTTTTTT.

The rearrangement uses TRBV15 and TRBJ1-3; D uncertain. The CDR3 extends over 17 amino acids. CDR1 and CDR2 (germline): LNHNV, YYDKDF (reference sequence). V lost 5 bases to trimming and J lost 0 bases, with 17 bases between them. CDR3 in amino acids: CATSGELARSSGNTIYF. The CDR3 nucleotides are TGTGCCACCAGCGGTGAGCTGGCCAGAAGCTCTGGAAACACCATATATTTT.

CDR3 nucleotides: TGTGCCAGCAGCTTAAGTCCCGAGCAGTACTTC. This sequence encodes CASSLSPEQYF. This sequence joins TRBV11-2 and TRBJ2-7; D not certain. The V and J ends lost 2 bases and 6 bases respectively, with 5 bases between them. Germline V lookup: CDR1 SGHAT, CDR2 FQNNGV. The CDR3 contains 11 residues.

The J gene is TRBJ1-2, the V gene TRBV2; D not resolved. V was shortened by 3 bases and J by 7 bases, with 3 bases between the two germline ends. The germline CDR1 and CDR2 sequences are SNHLY and FYNNEI. The length of the CDR3 is 10 residues. In DNA, the CDR3 is TGTGCCAGCAGTGAGGCTGGCTACACCTTC. Its protein is CASSEAGYTF.

The gene calls are TRBV5-1 and TRBJ2-3; 13 nucleotides align to TRBD2. Germline loops: CDR1 SGHRS, CDR2 YFSETQ. The CDR3 loop spans 16 amino acids. The V and J ends lost 4 bases and 4 bases, in that order; junction bases with no gene match: 6. The CDR3 here is CASSHLLAGGSDTQYF. The CDR3 DNA reads as TGCGCCAGCAGCCACCTACTAGCGGGAGGGTCAGATACGCAGTATTTT.

The gene calls are TRBV25-1 and TRBJ1-1; D is undetermined. The V gene's germline CDR1 is MGHDK and CDR2 SYGVNS. Trimming left V 1 base short and J 0 bases short, with 9 bases between. This CDR3 is 15 amino acids long. The CDR3 region has the DNA TGTGCCAGCAGTGAATTGTCAGGACTGAACACTGAAGCTTTCTTT. It yields the protein CASSELSGLNTEAFF.

As concerns this clone: The sample carries other DNA sequences with the same CDR3. The chain employs TRBV2 and TRBJ2-1; D is unclear. Trimming removed 8 bases at V and 4 bases at J, with 6 bases between. Per the germline V gene, CDR1 is SNHLY and CDR2 is FYNNEI. The CDR3 has 11 residues. This CDR3 is CASGGYNEQFF. The CDR3 nucleotides are TGTGCCAGCGGTGGATACAATGAGCAGTTCTTC.

This clone came up a few times. The rearrangement links TRBV12-3 or TRBV12-4 to TRBJ2-1; D uncertain. This CDR3 comprises 12 residues. Deletions cut 5 bases from V and 9 bases from J, with 11 bases between. In nucleotides, the CDR3 is TGTGCCAGCAGTGCGGCTTTGGGTGAGCAGTTCTTC. Encoded protein: CASSAALGEQFF.

The rearrangement joins TRBV30 to TRBJ1-6; 7 bases fit TRBD1. Germline loops: CDR1 GTSNPN, CDR2 SVGIG (reference sequence). The V and J ends lost 4 bases and 7 bases, in that order; junction bases with no gene match: 10. The CDR3 runs 15 residues. CDR3 sequence reads: CAWNLGDRPNSPLHF. DNA of the CDR3: TGTGCCTGGAATTTGGGGGACAGACCAAATTCACCCCTCCACTTT.

This clone was seen only a few times. The CDR3 here is CASSGGSLSPPRQYF. CDR3 DNA: TGTGCCAGCAGCGGGGGTAGTTTGAGCCCCCCGAGACAGTACTTC. The rearrangement links TRBV7-9 to TRBJ2-7; perhaps D is TRBD1 or TRBD2 (5 bases each). Germline V gives CDR1 SEHNR, CDR2 FQNEAQ (reference sequence). V gave up 5 bases and J gave up 10 bases, with 24 bases separating them. The CDR3 extends over 15 amino acids.

The J gene is TRBJ2-6, the V gene TRBV11-1, with D unclear. The germline gives CDR1 SGHAT, CDR2 FQDESV (reference sequence). This CDR3 has 15 residues. Trimming removed 6 bases at V and 1 base at J, with 10 bases between. In nucleotides, the CDR3 is TGTGCCAGCAGTCCTGAGAGGTCTGGGGCCAACGTCCTGACTTTC. It is translated as CASSPERSGANVLTF.

This sequence joins TRBV28 and TRBJ1-4; weak D call: TRBD1 (6 bases). The CDR3 is 18 residues long. With 7 bases removed from V and 8 bases from J, the gap between germline ends came to 29 bases. Germline V CDR1 and CDR2: MDHEN, SYDVKM. CDR3 residues: CASTKPMGTRGLEEKLFF. The CDR3 DNA follows: TGTGCCAGCACCAAACCAATGGGAACAAGGGGGTTGGAAGAAAAACTGTTTTTT.